These 16 T cell receptor beta chains were all obtained from the same sample, sequenced in a study of control samples from healthy donors and cancer patients. Produced via immunoSEQ multiplex PCR; TCRdb's table is partial and in-frame only. The table records roughly 130,000 clones, about 95% of them present only once. Sequencing used blood. All receptors come from a man in his thirties or forties in good health.

The rearrangement joins TRBV7-3 to TRBJ2-5, with 9 bases fitting TRBD1. V shed 5 bases, J shed 2 bases, and the junction held 6 bases outside the gene matches. Germline CDR1 is SGHTA and CDR2 is FQGTGA. The CDR3 has 15 amino acids. CDR3 sequence reads: CASSPRGTGQETQYF. The DNA of the CDR3 is TGTGCCAGCAGCCCCAGGGGGACAGGGCAAGAGACCCAGTACTTC.

V usage is TRBV18 and J usage is TRBJ1-5; TRBD1 aligns across 7 bases. The ends lost 3 bases at V and 6 bases at J; junction bases unmatched: 8. This CDR3 has 15 residues. CDR1 and CDR2 (germline): KGHSH, LQKENI. For the CDR3, the DNA is TGTGCCAGCTCACCCCAAACAGGGGAAGGTCAGCCCCAGCATTTT. Its translation: CASSPQTGEGQPQHF. The full variable domain, with the rest looked up from reference TRBV18 and TRBJ1-5, is NAGVMQNPRHLVRRRGQEARLRCSPMKGHSHVYWYRQLPEEGLKFMVYLQKENIIDESGMPKERFSAEFPKEGPSILRIQQVVRGDSAAYFCASSPQTGEGQPQHFGDGTRLSIL.

V usage is TRBV28 and J usage is TRBJ2-7; 8 bases align to TRBD1. Germline V lookup: CDR1 MDHEN, CDR2 SYDVKM. The V segment lost 4 bases and the J segment 0 bases; nucleotides outside the gene matches: 8. CDR3 length: 16 residues. The CDR3 bases are TGTGCCAGCAGTTCCCCGTTCAGGGGGCTCTCCTACGAGCAGTACTTC. Its translation is CASSSPFRGLSYEQYF.

This clone was counted a few times. This rearrangement joins TRBV7-9 to TRBJ2-3; the D call may be TRBD1 or TRBD2 (5 bases each). This CDR3 has 14 residues. Trimming pared 5 bases from V and 2 bases from J, leaving 11 bases between. From germline, CDR1 is SEHNR and CDR2 FQNEAQ (reference sequence). The CDR3 nucleotides read TGTGCCAGCAGCCCCCGGGACCACACAGATACGCAGTATTTT. This codes for CASSPRDHTDTQYF.

The rearrangement joins TRBV5-4 to TRBJ2-5, with 7 bases identical to TRBD1. Trimming took 1 base from V and 7 from J; bases not matched to a gene: 7. This CDR3 spans 14 amino acids. Germline CDR1 reads SGHNT; CDR2 reads YYREEE (reference sequence). The CDR3 DNA is TGTGCCAGCAGCTTGACAGGGGCAAGGGGGACCCAGTACTTC. Amino acids: CASSLTGARGTQYF.

The chain links TRBV2 to TRBJ2-7; 8 bases align to TRBD1. Per germline, CDR1 SNHLY and CDR2 FYNNEI. The CDR3 is 11 amino acids. After removal of 10 bases from V and 5 bases from J, the junction contained 4 bases not matched to a gene. Here the CDR3 reads CATLTGDEQYF. The CDR3 DNA follows: TGTGCCACCTTGACAGGGGACGAGCAGTACTTC.

J is TRBJ1-2 and V is TRBV3-1 (or the pseudogene TRBV3-2), with 8 bases that match TRBD1. This CDR3 region has 17 residues. Germline V gene sequence: CDR1 LGHDT, CDR2 YNNKEL (reference sequence). The ends lost 3 bases at V and 3 bases at J; junction bases unmatched: 12. The CDR3 region has the DNA TGTGCCAGCAGCCATTACCCCACCGGGACAGGACACTATGGCTACACCTTC. Translation gives CASSHYPTGTGHYGYTF.

The gene calls are TRBV5-1 and TRBJ1-3, with D unclear. V was trimmed by 4 bases and J by 0 bases, leaving 14 bases between them. Germline V gives CDR1 SGHRS, CDR2 YFSETQ. The CDR3 contains 16 residues. CDR3: CASSGGIQSSGNTIYF. The CDR3 nucleotides are TGCGCCAGCAGCGGTGGGATCCAGAGCTCTGGAAACACCATATATTTT.

The chain carries TRBV10-3 and TRBJ2-2, with a weak D call TRBD2 (5 bases). The CDR3 consists of 17 residues. Germline V gene lookup returns CDR1 ENHRY and CDR2 SYGVKD. Trimming took 0 bases from V and 4 from J, leaving 15 bases between them. The chain's CDR3 is CAISESGVASITGELFF. In DNA form, the CDR3 reads TGTGCCATCAGTGAGTCGGGAGTAGCGTCAATCACCGGGGAGCTGTTTTTT.

The V call is TRBV6-1, the J call TRBJ2-2; TRBD2 agrees at 8 bases. CDR3 length: 15 amino acids. Losses at the gene ends were 3 bases for V and 3 bases for J; bases not matched to a gene: 3. Per the germline V gene, CDR1 is MNHNS and CDR2 is SASEGT. CDR3 in DNA: TGTGCCAGCAGTGAGAGTAGCGGGGACACCGGGGAGCTGTTTTTT. Translation gives CASSESSGDTGELFF.

The chain links TRBV11-1 to TRBJ2-3, with D tentatively TRBD1 (6 bases). The V and J ends lost 4 bases and 1 base respectively, with 12 bases between them. CDR1 and CDR2 (germline): SGHAT, FQDESV (reference sequence). This CDR3 is 15 amino acids long. The CDR3 loop is CASSSGTIRTDTQYF. The CDR3 nucleotides read TGTGCCAGCAGCTCCGGGACAATCCGCACAGATACGCAGTATTTT.

The table lists this clone with many counts. The chain recombines TRBV6-4 with TRBJ2-6; tentatively, D is TRBD1 (6 bases). With 6 bases removed from V and 3 bases from J, the gap between germline ends came to 9 bases. Germline loops: CDR1 MRHNA, CDR2 SNTAGT. The CDR3 is 14 residues long. The CDR3 DNA reads as TGTGCCAGCAGCACAGGGCGTGGGGCCAACGTCCTGACTTTC. Translation gives CASSTGRGANVLTF.

This chain joins TRBV28 and TRBJ2-1; 11 bases agree with TRBD2. CDR1 MDHEN and CDR2 SYDVKM come from the germline V gene. V lost 5 bases to trimming and J lost 0 bases; unmatched junction nucleotides: 6. The length of the CDR3 is 17 residues. CDR3 residues: CASSLLAGASSYNEQFF. DNA of the CDR3: TGTGCCAGCAGTCTACTAGCGGGAGCTAGCTCCTACAATGAGCAGTTCTTC.

This rearrangement joins TRBV4-1 to TRBJ1-2, with D perhaps TRBD1 (6 bases). CDR3 size: 13 residues. Looked up from germline, CDR1 is MGHRA and CDR2 is YSYEKL. Trimming cost V 0 bases and J 4 bases, with 6 bases left between them. The CDR3, as DNA: TGCGCCAGCAGCCAAGACAGGGGCTATGGCTACACCTTC. It translates to CASSQDRGYGYTF.

This clone was seen a few times. This chain connects TRBV19 to TRBJ2-7; 15 positions match TRBD2. CDR1 LNHDA and CDR2 SQIVND come from the germline V gene (reference sequence). Germline trimming cut 5 bases from V and 0 bases from J; bases unmatched to any gene: 8. The CDR3 covers 18 residues. The CDR3 is CASSEQGLAGGLSYEQYF. The CDR3 DNA reads as TGTGCCAGTAGTGAACAGGGACTAGCGGGGGGCCTCTCCTACGAGCAGTACTTC. The full variable domain, its missing parts supplied by reference TRBV19 and TRBJ2-7, is DGGITQSPKYLFRKEGQNVTLSCEQNLNHDAMYWYRQDPGQGLRLIYYSQIVNDFQKGDIAEGYSVSREKKESFPLTVTSAQKNPTAFYLCASSEQGLAGGLSYEQYFGPGTRLTVT.

This clone has a handful of counts. The V call is TRBV7-2, the J call TRBJ1-2; D possibly corresponds to TRBD1 (5 bases). There are 14 residues in the CDR3. Germline CDR1 is SGHTA and CDR2 is FQGNSA. The V and J ends lost 1 base and 3 bases respectively, with 9 bases between them. CDR3 DNA sequence: TGTGCCAGCAGCTTAGGCAGGGTAGACTATGGCTACACCTTC. Protein: CASSLGRVDYGYTF.